The 17 T cell receptor beta chains presented below share a single source sample, sequenced in a study of blood T cell repertoires in COVID-19. Only in-frame clones appear in the TCRdb table, and some are missing; sequencing was by immunoSEQ multiplex PCR. The sample comprises approximately 140,000 clones, about nine tenths of which are singletons, and over 4% rests with the top ten. What was sequenced was PBMCs or T cells enriched from blood (not recorded which). The receptors shown here come from a woman between 35 and 50 years old who had been exposed to COVID-19.

This clone was seen just once. The rearrangement uses TRBV7-4 and TRBJ1-1; D ambiguous. V lost 1 base and J lost 1, with 25 bases in between. The CDR3 consists of 20 residues. CDR1 is SGHVT, CDR2 SQSDAQ, per germline. CDR3 coding DNA: TGTGCCAGCAGCTTAGATCGAGACGTTGCCGAGAGGGAATGGAACACTGAAGCTTTCTTT. Its translation is CASSLDRDVAEREWNTEAFF.

V and J are TRBV7-9 and TRBJ1-1; D may be TRBD1 (5 bases). This CDR3 is built from 14 residues. The V end lost 5 bases, the J end lost 3 bases, and 13 bases lay between the germline ends. The V gene's germline CDR1 is SEHNR and CDR2 FQNEAQ (reference sequence). The CDR3 sequence: CASSLGTGDTEAFF. The CDR3, as DNA: TGTGCCAGCAGCCTCGGGACTGGGGACACTGAAGCTTTCTTT.

The V call is TRBV18, the J call TRBJ2-7; D perhaps matches TRBD2 (7 bases). The CDR3 runs 16 residues. Trimming removed 3 bases from V and 5 bases from J, with 20 bases in between. Looked up from germline, CDR1 is KGHSH and CDR2 is LQKENI. CDR3 sequence (DNA): TGTGCCAGCTCACCCCGGACGGAGGGGGGGATCCACGAGCAGTACTTC. It translates to CASSPRTEGGIHEQYF.

V is TRBV27 and J is TRBJ2-6, with 8 bases aligning to TRBD1. Per germline, CDR1 MNHEY and CDR2 SMNVEV (reference sequence). J gave up 0 bases and V 6 bases, and 10 bases lay outside the gene matches. The CDR3 is made up of 18 amino acids. Written as DNA, the CDR3 is TGTGCCAGCAGGACCAGGGGACAGGCTCTCTCTGGGGCCAACGTCCTGACTTTC. Residues: CASRTRGQALSGANVLTF.

This chain joins TRBV28 and TRBJ2-5; tentatively, D is TRBD2 (6 bases). Germline V gives CDR1 MDHEN, CDR2 SYDVKM. V was trimmed by 5 bases and J by 4 bases, leaving 20 bases between them. The CDR3 contains 16 residues. This chain's CDR3 is CASSPGDTPVGETQYF. The DNA for the CDR3 is TGTGCCAGCAGTCCGGGAGATACTCCGGTGGGAGAGACCCAGTACTTC.

The gene calls are TRBV7-2 and TRBJ2-2; D is possibly TRBD1 (5 bases). Germline CDR1 is SGHTA and CDR2 is FQGNSA. The CDR3 length is 15 residues. With 1 base removed from V and 4 bases from J, the gap between germline ends came to 10 bases. In nucleotides, the CDR3 is TGTGCCAGCAGCTTAGGCAGGGCTATCACCGGGGAGCTGTTTTTT. Protein product: CASSLGRAITGELFF.

This clone has just a few counts. The chain uses TRBV3-1 (or the pseudogene TRBV3-2) and TRBJ2-7, with 7 bases fitting TRBD1. The germline V gene has CDR1 LGHDT and CDR2 YNNKEL (reference sequence). V lost 4 bases, J lost 1 base, and 7 bases stayed unmatched. The CDR3 has 15 residues. The DNA for the CDR3 is TGTGCCAGCAGCCGACCCGGGACAGCGTCCTACGAGCAGTACTTC. Amino acids: CASSRPGTASYEQYF.

The chain links TRBV21-1 to TRBJ1-6; the table's D call TRBD1 went unverified against the DNA. TRBV21-1 is reported as a pseudogene. This CDR3 comprises 17 residues. The CDR3 nucleotides are TGTGCCAGCAGCAAAGGGGACAGGGGGATAAATGTGCCACCCCTCCACTTT. Translated: CASSKGDRGINVPPLHF.

J is TRBJ1-5 and V is TRBV9, with D hard to call. Looked up from germline, CDR1 is SGDLS and CDR2 is YYNGEE. The V end lost 0 bases, the J end lost 2 bases, and 12 bases lay between the germline ends. The CDR3 spans 16 residues. CDR3 DNA sequence: TGTGCCAGCAGCGTAGGGGTGGGTCAGGGCAATCAGCCCCAGCATTTT. Translated, it gives CASSVGVGQGNQPQHF.

This chain links TRBV28 with TRBJ2-5, with D perhaps matching TRBD1 (5 bases). The V gene's germline CDR1 is MDHEN and CDR2 SYDVKM. V lost 6 bases, J lost 2 bases, and 13 bases lay in between. This CDR3 comprises 14 residues. CDR3 nucleotides: TGTGCCAGCAGAAAAGGGGATTTTCAAGAGACCCAGTACTTC. Its translation is CASRKGDFQETQYF.

This clone appeared once. The CDR3 here is CASSMTGASPLHF. The CDR3 DNA sequence: TGTGCCAGTAGTATGACAGGGGCTTCACCCCTCCACTTT. J is TRBJ1-6 and V is TRBV19; 8 bases align to TRBD1. This CDR3 is built from 13 residues. Trimming at V came to 3 bases and at J to 9 bases, leaving 1 base not matched to a gene. Germline CDR1 reads LNHDA; CDR2 reads SQIVND (reference sequence).

V usage is TRBV28 and J usage is TRBJ1-2, with D unclear. Trimming removed 7 bases at V and 5 bases at J, with 11 bases between. Germline assignment: CDR1 MDHEN and CDR2 SYDVKM. The CDR3 length is 12 residues. The CDR3 spells CASMAGGYGYTF. The CDR3, as DNA: TGTGCCAGCATGGCGGGAGGGTATGGCTACACCTTC.

This rearrangement joins TRBV4-1 to TRBJ1-1; D gene unclear. Trimming removed 4 bases at V and 0 bases at J, with 12 bases between. Germline CDR1 MGHRA, CDR2 YSYEKL. The CDR3 has 15 amino acids. The CDR3 sequence is CASSLPGGMNTEAFF. The DNA of the CDR3 is TGCGCCAGCAGCCTGCCCGGCGGAATGAACACTGAAGCTTTCTTT.

The chain combines TRBV2 with TRBJ1-1; possible D gene TRBD1, 5 bases. Germline-derived CDR1 and CDR2 are SNHLY and FYNNEI. The CDR3 is 13 residues long. V was trimmed by 3 bases and J by 2 bases, leaving 7 bases between them. The CDR3: CASSDDSNTEAFF. DNA of the CDR3: TGTGCCAGCAGTGATGACAGTAACACTGAAGCTTTCTTT.

This clone was counted a few times. This chain uses TRBV21-1 with TRBJ1-5; the DNA was not used to check the table's D call, TRBD1. TRBV21-1 is annotated as a pseudogene. This CDR3 contains 16 residues. The CDR3 DNA reads TGTGCCAGCAGCACCAGGGGGGAACAGGTTAATCAGCCCCAGCATTTT. Translation: CASSTRGEQVNQPQHF.

This sequence joins TRBV29-1 and TRBJ1-2, with 9 bases fitting TRBD1. Per germline, CDR1 SQVTM and CDR2 ANQGSEA. The CDR3 extends over 11 amino acids. J gave up 7 bases and V 7 bases, and 4 bases lay outside the gene matches. The CDR3 sequence: CSGRQGGGYTF. In nucleotides, the CDR3 is TGCAGCGGCCGACAGGGGGGTGGCTACACCTTC.

V gene TRBV7-9 combines with J gene TRBJ2-5; 10 bases are a match to TRBD2. Germline-derived CDR1 and CDR2 are SEHNR and FQNEAQ (reference sequence). The CDR3 is 17 residues long. The junction had 10 bases not matched to a gene; V was cut back by 1 base and J by 5 bases. The chain's CDR3 is CASSLGAEREGRETQYF. The CDR3 DNA reads as TGTGCCAGCAGCTTAGGGGCCGAGCGGGAGGGCCGTGAGACCCAGTACTTC.